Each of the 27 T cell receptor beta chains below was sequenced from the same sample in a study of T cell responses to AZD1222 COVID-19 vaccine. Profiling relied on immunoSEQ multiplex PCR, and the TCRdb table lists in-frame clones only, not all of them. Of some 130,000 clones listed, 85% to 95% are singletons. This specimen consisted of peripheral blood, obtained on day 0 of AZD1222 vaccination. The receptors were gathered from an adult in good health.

CDR3 in amino acids: CASSVDGVGELFF. The CDR3, as DNA: TGTGCCAGCAGCGTAGATGGAGTCGGGGAGCTGTTTTTT. V gene TRBV9 combines with J gene TRBJ2-2, with D hard to call. The V gene's germline CDR1 is SGDLS and CDR2 YYNGEE. Trimming left V 0 bases short and J 7 bases short, with 7 bases between. This CDR3 spans 13 amino acids.

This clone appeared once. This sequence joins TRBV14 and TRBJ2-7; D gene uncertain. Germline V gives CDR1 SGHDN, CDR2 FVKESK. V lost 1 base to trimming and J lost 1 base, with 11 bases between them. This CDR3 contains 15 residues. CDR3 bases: TGTGCCAGCAGCCAAGTCAGTCGTTTTTCCTACGAGCAGTACTTC. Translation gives CASSQVSRFSYEQYF.

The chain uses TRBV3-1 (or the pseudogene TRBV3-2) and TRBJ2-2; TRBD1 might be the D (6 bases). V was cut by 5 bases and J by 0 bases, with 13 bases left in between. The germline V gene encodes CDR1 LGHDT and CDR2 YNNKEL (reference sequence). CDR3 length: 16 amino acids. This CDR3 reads CASSLLTGANTGELFF. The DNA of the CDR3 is TGTGCCAGCAGCTTGCTGACAGGCGCGAACACCGGGGAGCTGTTTTTT.

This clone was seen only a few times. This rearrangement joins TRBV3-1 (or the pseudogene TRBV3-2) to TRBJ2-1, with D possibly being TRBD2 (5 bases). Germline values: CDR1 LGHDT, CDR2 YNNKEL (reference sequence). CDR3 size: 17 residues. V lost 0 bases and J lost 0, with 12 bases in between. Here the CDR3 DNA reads TGTGCCAGCAGCCAAGATCTATGGACTGACTCCTACAATGAGCAGTTCTTC. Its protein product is CASSQDLWTDSYNEQFF.

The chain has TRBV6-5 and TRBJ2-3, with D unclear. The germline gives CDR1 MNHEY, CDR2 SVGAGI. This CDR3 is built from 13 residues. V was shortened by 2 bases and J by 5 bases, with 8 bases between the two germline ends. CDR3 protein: CASSYQREDTQYF. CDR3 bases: TGTGCCAGCAGTTACCAACGAGAAGATACGCAGTATTTT.

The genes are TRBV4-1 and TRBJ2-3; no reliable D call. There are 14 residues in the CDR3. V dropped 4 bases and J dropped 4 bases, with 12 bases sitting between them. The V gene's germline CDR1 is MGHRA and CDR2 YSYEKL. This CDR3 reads CASSPQAGPDTQYF. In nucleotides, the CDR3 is TGCGCCAGCAGCCCCCAGGCAGGACCAGATACGCAGTATTTT.

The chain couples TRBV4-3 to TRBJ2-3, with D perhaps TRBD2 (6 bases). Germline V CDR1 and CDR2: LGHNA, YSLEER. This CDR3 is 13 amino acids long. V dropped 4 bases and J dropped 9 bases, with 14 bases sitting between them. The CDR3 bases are TGCGCCAGCAGCCGCGGGCCGAGCGGGACGCAGTATTTT. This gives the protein CASSRGPSGTQYF.

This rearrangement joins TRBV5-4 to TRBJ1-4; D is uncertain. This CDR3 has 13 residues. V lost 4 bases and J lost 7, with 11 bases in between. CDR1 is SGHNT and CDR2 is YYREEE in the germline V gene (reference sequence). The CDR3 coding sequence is TGTGCCAGCAGCGGAGGGTCGGGTGAAAAACTGTTTTTT. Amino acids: CASSGGSGEKLFF.

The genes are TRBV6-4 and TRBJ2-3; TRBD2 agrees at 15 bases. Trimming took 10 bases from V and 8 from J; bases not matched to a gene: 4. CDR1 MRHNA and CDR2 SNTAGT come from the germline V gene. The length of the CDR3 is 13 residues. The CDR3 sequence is CATGLAGGLTQYF. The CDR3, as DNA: TGTGCCACAGGACTAGCGGGAGGGCTTACGCAGTATTTT.

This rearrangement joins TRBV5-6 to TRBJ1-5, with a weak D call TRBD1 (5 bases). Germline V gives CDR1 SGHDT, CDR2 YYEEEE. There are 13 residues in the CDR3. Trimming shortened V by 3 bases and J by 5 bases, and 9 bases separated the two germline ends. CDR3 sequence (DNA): TGTGCCAGCAGCTGGGGCAGGGATCAGCCCCAGCATTTT. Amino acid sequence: CASSWGRDQPQHF.

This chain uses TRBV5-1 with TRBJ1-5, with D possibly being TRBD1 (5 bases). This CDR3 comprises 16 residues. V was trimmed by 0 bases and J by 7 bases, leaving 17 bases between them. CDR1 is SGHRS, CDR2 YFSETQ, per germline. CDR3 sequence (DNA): TGCGCCAGCAGCTTGGAAGGTTCAGGGCCGGGGCAGCCCCAGCATTTT. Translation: CASSLEGSGPGQPQHF.

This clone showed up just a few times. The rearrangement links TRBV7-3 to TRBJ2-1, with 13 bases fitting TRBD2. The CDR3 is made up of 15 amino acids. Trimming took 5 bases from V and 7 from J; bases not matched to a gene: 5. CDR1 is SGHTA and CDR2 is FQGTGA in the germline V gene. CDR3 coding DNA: TGTGCCAGCAGCCAGCGACTAGCGGGAGGAAATGAGCAGTTCTTC. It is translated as CASSQRLAGGNEQFF.

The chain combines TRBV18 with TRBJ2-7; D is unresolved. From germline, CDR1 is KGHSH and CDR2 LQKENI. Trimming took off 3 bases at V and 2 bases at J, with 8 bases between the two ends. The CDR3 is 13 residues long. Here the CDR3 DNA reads TGTGCCAGCTCACCCGACTGGCCCTACGAGCAGTACTTC. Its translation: CASSPDWPYEQYF.

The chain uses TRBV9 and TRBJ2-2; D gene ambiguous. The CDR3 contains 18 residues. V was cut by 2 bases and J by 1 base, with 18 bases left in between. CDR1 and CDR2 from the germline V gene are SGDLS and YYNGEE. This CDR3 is CASSVVPLWQENTGELFF. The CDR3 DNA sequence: TGTGCCAGCAGCGTGGTCCCCCTCTGGCAGGAGAACACCGGGGAGCTGTTTTTT.

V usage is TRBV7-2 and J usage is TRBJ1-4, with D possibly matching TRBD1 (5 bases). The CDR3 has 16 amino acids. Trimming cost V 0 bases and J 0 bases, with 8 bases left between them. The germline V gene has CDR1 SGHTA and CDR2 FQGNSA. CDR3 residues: CASSLALTATNEKLFF. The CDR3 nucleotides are TGTGCCAGCAGCTTAGCGTTGACAGCAACTAATGAAAAACTGTTTTTT.

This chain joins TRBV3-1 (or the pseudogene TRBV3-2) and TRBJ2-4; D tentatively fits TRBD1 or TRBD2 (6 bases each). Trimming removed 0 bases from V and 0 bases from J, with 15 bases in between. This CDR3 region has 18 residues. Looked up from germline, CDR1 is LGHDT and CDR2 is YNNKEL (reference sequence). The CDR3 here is CASSQDRGGTLAKNIQYF. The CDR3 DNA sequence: TGTGCCAGCAGCCAAGATCGAGGGGGGACACTAGCCAAAAACATTCAGTACTTC.

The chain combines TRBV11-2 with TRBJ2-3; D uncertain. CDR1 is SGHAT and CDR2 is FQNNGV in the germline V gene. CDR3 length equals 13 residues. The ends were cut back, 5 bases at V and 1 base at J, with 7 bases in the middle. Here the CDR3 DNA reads TGTGCCAGCAGCCCCCCGGGCACAGATACGCAGTATTTT. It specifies CASSPPGTDTQYF. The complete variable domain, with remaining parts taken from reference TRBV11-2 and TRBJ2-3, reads EAGVAQSPRYKIIEKRQSVAFWCNPISGHATLYWYQQILGQGPKLLIQFQNNGVVDDSQLPKDRFSAERLKGVDSTLKIQPAKLEDSAVYLCASSPPGTDTQYFGPGTRLTVL.

This chain's CDR3 is CASSFRDLAFGELFF. The CDR3 region has the DNA TGTGCCAGCAGCTTCCGAGATCTAGCGTTCGGGGAGCTGTTTTTT. This rearrangement joins TRBV7-9 to TRBJ2-2; maybe TRBD2 (6 bases). The CDR3 is 15 amino acids. With 3 bases removed from V and 7 bases from J, the gap between germline ends came to 15 bases. CDR1 SEHNR and CDR2 FQNEAQ come from the germline V gene (reference sequence).

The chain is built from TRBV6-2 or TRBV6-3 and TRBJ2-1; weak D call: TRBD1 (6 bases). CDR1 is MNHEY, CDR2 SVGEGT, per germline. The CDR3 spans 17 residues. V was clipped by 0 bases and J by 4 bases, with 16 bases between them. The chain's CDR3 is CASSYSPGDGLYNEQFF. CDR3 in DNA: TGTGCCAGCAGTTACTCGCCAGGGGACGGTCTTTACAATGAGCAGTTCTTC.

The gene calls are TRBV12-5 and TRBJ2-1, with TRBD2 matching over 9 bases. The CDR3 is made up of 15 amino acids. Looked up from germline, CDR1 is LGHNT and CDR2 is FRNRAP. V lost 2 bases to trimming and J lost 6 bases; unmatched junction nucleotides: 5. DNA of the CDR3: TGTGCTAGTGGTTTGTCAGGGACTAGCAGCAATGAGCAGTTCTTC. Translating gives CASGLSGTSSNEQFF. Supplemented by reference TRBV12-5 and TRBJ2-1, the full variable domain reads DARVTQTPRHKVTEMGQEVTMRCQPILGHNTVFWYRQTMMQGLELLAYFRNRAPLDDSGMPKDRFSAEMPDATLATLKIQPSEPRDSAVYFCASGLSGTSSNEQFFGPGTRLTVL.

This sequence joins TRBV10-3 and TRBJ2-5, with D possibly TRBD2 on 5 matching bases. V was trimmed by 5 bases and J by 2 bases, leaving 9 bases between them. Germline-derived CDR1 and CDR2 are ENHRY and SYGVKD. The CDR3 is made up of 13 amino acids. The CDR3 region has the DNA TGTGCCATCAGTCGGACGGGGCAAGAGACCCAGTACTTC. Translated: CAISRTGQETQYF.

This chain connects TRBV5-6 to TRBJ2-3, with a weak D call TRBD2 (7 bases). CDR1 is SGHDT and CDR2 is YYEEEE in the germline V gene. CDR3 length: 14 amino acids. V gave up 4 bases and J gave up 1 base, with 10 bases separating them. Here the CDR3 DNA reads TGTGCCAGCAGCAGGGGGGGTGGCACAGATACGCAGTATTTT. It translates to CASSRGGGTDTQYF.

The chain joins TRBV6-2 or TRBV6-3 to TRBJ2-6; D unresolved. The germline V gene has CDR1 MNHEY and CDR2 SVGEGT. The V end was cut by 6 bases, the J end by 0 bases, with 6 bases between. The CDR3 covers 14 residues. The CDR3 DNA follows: TGTGCCAGCAGCTGGTTCTCTGGGGCCAACGTCCTGACTTTC. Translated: CASSWFSGANVLTF.

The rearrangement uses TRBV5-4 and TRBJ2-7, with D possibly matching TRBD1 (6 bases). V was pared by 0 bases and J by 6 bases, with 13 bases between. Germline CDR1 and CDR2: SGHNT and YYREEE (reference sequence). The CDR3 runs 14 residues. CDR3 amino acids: CASSLGQGQGEQYF. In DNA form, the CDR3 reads TGTGCCAGCAGCTTGGGGCAGGGGCAGGGCGAGCAGTACTTC.

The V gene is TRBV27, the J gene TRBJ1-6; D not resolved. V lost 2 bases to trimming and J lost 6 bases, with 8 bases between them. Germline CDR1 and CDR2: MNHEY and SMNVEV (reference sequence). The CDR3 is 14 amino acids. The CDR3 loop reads CASSLRGFNSPLHF. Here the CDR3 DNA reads TGTGCCAGCAGTTTACGAGGTTTTAATTCACCCCTCCACTTT.

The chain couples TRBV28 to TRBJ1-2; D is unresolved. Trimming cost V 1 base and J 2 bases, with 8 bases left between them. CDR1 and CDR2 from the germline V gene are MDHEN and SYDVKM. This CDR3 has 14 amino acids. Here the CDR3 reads CASSLYAANYGYTF. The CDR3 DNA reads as TGTGCCAGCAGTTTATACGCAGCCAACTATGGCTACACCTTC.

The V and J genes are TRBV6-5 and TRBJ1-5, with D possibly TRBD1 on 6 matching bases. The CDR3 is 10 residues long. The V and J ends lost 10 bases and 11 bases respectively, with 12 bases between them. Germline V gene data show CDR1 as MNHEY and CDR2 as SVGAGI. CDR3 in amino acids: CATTQGTQHF. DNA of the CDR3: TGTGCCACCACCCAGGGGACCCAGCATTTT.